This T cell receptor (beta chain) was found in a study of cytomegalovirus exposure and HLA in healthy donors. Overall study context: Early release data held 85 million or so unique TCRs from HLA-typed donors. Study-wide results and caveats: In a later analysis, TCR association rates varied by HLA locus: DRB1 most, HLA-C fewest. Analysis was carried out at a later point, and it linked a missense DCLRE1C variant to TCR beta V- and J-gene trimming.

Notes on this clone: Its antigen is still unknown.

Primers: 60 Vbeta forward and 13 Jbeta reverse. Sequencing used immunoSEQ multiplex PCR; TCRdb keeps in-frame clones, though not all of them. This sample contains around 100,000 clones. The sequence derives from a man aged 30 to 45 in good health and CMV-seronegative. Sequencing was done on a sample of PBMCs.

CDR3 nucleotide sequence: TGTGCCAGCAGCGTAGGAAGGGACACGGAATCGGCCGGGGCCAACGTCCTGACTTTC. Residues: CASSVGRDTESAGANVLTF. This chain uses TRBV9 with TRBJ2-6; possible D gene TRBD1, 6 bases. The CDR3 extends over 19 amino acids. Trimming shortened V by 0 bases and J by 4 bases, and 20 bases separated the two germline ends. Germline V lookup: CDR1 SGDLS, CDR2 YYNGEE.